A single sample is the source of the 17 T cell receptor beta chains below, sequenced in a study of cytomegalovirus exposure and HLA in healthy donors. The PCR had 60 Vbeta and 13 Jbeta primers. The method was immunoSEQ multiplex PCR; TCRdb's version includes in-frame clones alone and lacks a portion of them. This table holds fewer than 150,000 clones, approximately 80% found once. The sequenced material came from PBMCs. The source of these receptors is a middle-aged man in good health and CMV-seronegative.

The J gene is TRBJ2-5, the V gene TRBV7-2; D unresolved. There are 11 residues in the CDR3. The germline V and J ends were trimmed by 1 base and 9 bases, with 6 bases remaining between them. The germline gives CDR1 SGHTA, CDR2 FQGNSA. CDR3 sequence (DNA): TGTGCCAGCAGCTTAGGGTGGCCCCAGTACTTC. This translates into CASSLGWPQYF. Supplemented by reference TRBV7-2 and TRBJ2-5, the full variable domain reads GAGVSQSPSNKVTEKGKDVELRCDPISGHTALYWYRQSLGQGLEFLIYFQGNSAPDKSGLPSDRFSAERTGGSVSTLTIQRTQQEDSAVYLCASSLGWPQYFGPGTRLLVL.

This clone has more than one count but fewer than ten. The J gene is TRBJ1-2, the V gene TRBV6-5, with TRBD1 identical over 11 bases. V was pared by 10 bases and J by 4 bases, with 8 bases of the junction left unmatched. CDR3 size: 14 residues. The V gene's germline CDR1 is MNHEY and CDR2 SVGAGI. CDR3 in DNA: TGTGCCACTATCACCGGGACAGGGGGCTATGGCTACACCTTC. Its translation is CATITGTGGYGYTF.

V usage is TRBV10-3 and J usage is TRBJ2-3; TRBD1 is a possible D gene (5 bases). Germline V gives CDR1 ENHRY, CDR2 SYGVKD. Trimming removed 5 bases from V and 4 bases from J, with 16 bases in between. The CDR3 covers 15 residues. CDR3 nucleotide sequence: TGTGCCATCAGTTCACAGGCCGGCGGCGCAGATACGCAGTATTTT. Translating gives CAISSQAGGADTQYF.

The J gene is TRBJ2-1, the V gene TRBV5-1, with 8 bases fitting TRBD2. The CDR3 loop spans 15 amino acids. Trimming took 3 bases from V and 4 from J; bases not matched to a gene: 6. Germline CDR1 and CDR2: SGHRS and YFSETQ. DNA for the CDR3: TGCGCCAGCAGCTCAAAGAGCGGGGGTTACAATGAGCAGTTCTTC. This codes for CASSSKSGGYNEQFF.

The rearrangement uses TRBV11-2 and TRBJ1-1, with D unresolved. There are 14 residues in the CDR3. In germline, CDR1 is SGHAT, CDR2 FQNNGV. Between the trimmed V and J ends, which lost 6 bases and 0 bases, there was a span of 11 bases. This CDR3 is CASSSPVLNTEAFF. CDR3 nucleotide sequence: TGTGCCAGCAGTAGCCCCGTATTGAACACTGAAGCTTTCTTT.

This clone was observed a single time. V and J are TRBV7-2 and TRBJ2-5; 7 bases map to TRBD2. This CDR3 spans 13 amino acids. V lost 5 bases and J lost 5; bases outside the gene matches: 5. Germline CDR1 is SGHTA and CDR2 is FQGNSA. CDR3 protein: CASSQLARETQYF. DNA of the CDR3: TGTGCCAGCAGCCAACTAGCGAGGGAGACCCAGTACTTC.

The CDR3 sequence is CASSDSGTAYNEQFF. CDR3 DNA: TGTGCCAGCAGTGACTCCGGGACAGCCTACAATGAGCAGTTCTTC. The V and J genes are TRBV6-4 and TRBJ2-1, with 7 bases that match TRBD1. Trimming removed 0 bases from V and 2 bases from J; junction bases left unmatched: 1. Looked up from germline, CDR1 is MRHNA and CDR2 is SNTAGT. The length of the CDR3 is 15 residues.

The chain recombines TRBV6-6 with TRBJ1-6; the D is unclear. Trimming removed 8 bases at V and 5 bases at J, with 16 bases between. CDR1 is MNHNY and CDR2 is SVGAGI in the germline V gene (reference sequence). This CDR3 contains 15 residues. CDR3 region: CASGRRGGDNSPLHF. CDR3 nucleotide sequence: TGTGCCAGCGGCCGCCGCGGCGGGGATAATTCACCCCTCCACTTT.

The chain recombines TRBV28 with TRBJ1-1; D is possibly TRBD1 (5 bases). The CDR3 has 16 residues. Germline CDR1 MDHEN, CDR2 SYDVKM. V shed 6 bases and J shed 0 bases, with 17 bases lying between them. The CDR3 nucleotides are TGTGCCAGCAGCCCCACCATTTCGACAGTGAACACTGAAGCTTTCTTT. Protein sequence: CASSPTISTVNTEAFF.

This clone was seen more than once but under ten times. This rearrangement joins TRBV19 to TRBJ1-5; D is perhaps TRBD1 (5 bases). V shed 8 bases and J shed 3 bases, with 11 bases lying between them. CDR3 length: 13 residues. CDR1 is LNHDA, CDR2 SQIVND, per germline (reference sequence). CDR3 DNA sequence: TGTGCCAGTTCAGGGCGTCCCAATCAGCCCCAGCATTTT. Translation gives CASSGRPNQPQHF.

The chain couples TRBV25-1 to TRBJ2-7; the match to TRBD1 covers 9 bases. CDR1 and CDR2 from the germline V gene are MGHDK and SYGVNS. V shed 10 bases, J shed 3 bases, and the junction held 7 bases outside the gene matches. CDR3 size: 13 residues. The CDR3 sequence: CATRDRDVYEQYF. The CDR3 region has the DNA TGTGCCACAAGGGACAGGGACGTCTACGAGCAGTACTTC.

The J gene is TRBJ2-7, the V gene TRBV5-3; 7 bases map to TRBD1. TRBV5-3 is recorded as an ORF, its role being uncertain. This CDR3 region has 14 residues. Unmatched junction bases numbered 4, after V lost 1 base and J lost 3 bases. The CDR3 sequence: CARSLTGQIYEQYF. For the CDR3, the DNA is TGTGCCAGAAGCTTGACGGGACAGATCTACGAGCAGTACTTC.

The CDR3 region is CAISAGTDYEQYF. The CDR3 DNA reads as TGTGCCATCAGCGCCGGGACAGACTACGAGCAGTACTTC. The V gene is TRBV10-3, the J gene TRBJ2-7, with 7 nucleotides matching TRBD1. The V gene's germline CDR1 is ENHRY and CDR2 SYGVKD. The CDR3 consists of 13 residues. V gave up 6 bases and J gave up 3 bases; unmatched junction bases: 5.

This chain links TRBV18 with TRBJ2-7; the match to TRBD2 covers 11 bases. Per germline, CDR1 KGHSH and CDR2 LQKENI. This CDR3 region has 15 residues. Trimming removed 1 base from V and 7 bases from J; junction bases left unmatched: 6. The CDR3 protein is CASSPQLAGVDEQYF. Written as DNA, the CDR3 is TGTGCCAGCTCACCACAACTAGCGGGAGTAGATGAGCAGTACTTC.

The V gene is TRBV2, the J gene TRBJ2-4, with 10 nucleotides matching TRBD1. Trimming took 3 bases from V and 7 from J; bases not matched to a gene: 0. The germline V gene has CDR1 SNHLY and CDR2 FYNNEI. The CDR3 has 13 residues. Here the CDR3 DNA reads TGTGCCAGCAGTGAGGGACAGGGGAACATTCAGTACTTC. Its translation is CASSEGQGNIQYF.

V gene TRBV28 combines with J gene TRBJ1-5; the D gene is possibly TRBD1 (6 bases). The germline V and J ends were trimmed by 6 bases and 5 bases, with 17 bases remaining between them. Germline CDR1 MDHEN, CDR2 SYDVKM. The CDR3 loop spans 15 amino acids. The CDR3, as DNA: TGTGCCAGCAGCCCGGGACAACGGAAATATCAGCCCCAGCATTTT. It is translated as CASSPGQRKYQPQHF.

The V call is TRBV20-1, the J call TRBJ2-7; D remains ambiguous. Germline CDR1 and CDR2: DFQATT and SNEGSKA (reference sequence). The ends were cut back, 6 bases at V and 9 bases at J, with 15 bases in the middle. CDR3 length equals 11 residues. The CDR3 DNA follows: TGCAGTGCGCCAGCCTACGAGCGGCAGTACTTC. This codes for CSAPAYERQYF.